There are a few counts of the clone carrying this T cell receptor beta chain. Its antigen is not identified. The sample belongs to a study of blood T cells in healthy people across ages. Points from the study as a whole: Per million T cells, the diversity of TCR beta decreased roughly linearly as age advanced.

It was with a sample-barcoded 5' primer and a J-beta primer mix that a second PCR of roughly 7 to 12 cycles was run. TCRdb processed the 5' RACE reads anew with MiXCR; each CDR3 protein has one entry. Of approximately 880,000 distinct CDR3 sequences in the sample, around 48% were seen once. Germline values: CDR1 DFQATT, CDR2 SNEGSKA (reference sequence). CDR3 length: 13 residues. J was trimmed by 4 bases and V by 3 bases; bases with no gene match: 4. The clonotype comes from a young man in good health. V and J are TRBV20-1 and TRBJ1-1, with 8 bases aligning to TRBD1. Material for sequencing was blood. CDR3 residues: CSASHRGGTEAFF. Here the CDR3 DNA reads TGCAGTGCTAGCCACAGGGGGGGCACTGAAGCTTTCTTT.